These T cell receptor beta chains were read from a single sample in a study of CD8+CD57+ T cells in acquired aplastic anemia. MiXCR, applied by TCRdb to the reads, yields one record per CDR3 protein. The data contain about 180,000 distinct CDR3 sequences, about 45% of them singletons. Source material: sorted CD4+, CD8+, or CD8+CD57+ T cells (not recorded which) from PBMCs. These receptors came from a human donor with aplastic anemia. CDR3s include the opening cysteine and the closing phenylalanine or tryptophan. Fields, in order: D gene, V gene, J gene, CDR3 length, clone size, CDR3 protein, CDR3 DNA. The D gene is left open where the match is weak. Clone size, where shown, is once, few, many, or a class for clones that have expanded.

NA,TRBV19,TRBJ2-3,17,many,CASSPSRLAATDGTQYF,TGTGCCAGTAGCCCCTCCCGTCTTGCGGCAACAGATGGTACGCAGTATTTT
TRBD2,TRBV6-1,TRBJ2-3,16,few,CASSEVPAGGPDTQYF,TGTGCCAGCAGTGAAGTCCCAGCGGGGGGCCCAGATACGCAGTATTTT
NA,TRBV7-8,TRBJ1-2,13,NA,CASSESGGYGYTF,TGTGCCAGCAGCGAGTCAGGCGGCTATGGCTACACCTTC
NA,TRBV6-5,TRBJ2-5,12,many,CASRRSGETQYF,TGTGCCAGCAGGAGGTCTGGGGAGACCCAGTACTTC
NA,TRBV10-3,TRBJ2-3,12,NA,CAIGDSTDTQYF,TGTGCCATTGGGGATTCCACAGATACGCAGTATTTT
TRBD1,TRBV9,TRBJ2-7,14,NA,CASSSDRTSYEQYF,TGTGCCAGCAGCTCGGACAGGACCTCCTACGAGCAGTACTTC
NA,TRBV7-3,TRBJ2-3,13,NA,CASSCTSPDTQYF,TGTGCCAGCAGTTGTACTAGTCCAGATACGCAGTATTTT
TRBD2,TRBV19,TRBJ2-7,15,NA,CASSILSGDGYEQYF,TGTGCCAGTAGTATCCTTAGCGGGGATGGCTACGAGCAGTACTTC
NA,TRBV2,TRBJ1-5,14,NA,CASSEGGDVQPQHF,TGTGCCAGCAGTGAAGGAGGGGACGTTCAGCCCCAGCATTTT
TRBD1,TRBV25-1,TRBJ2-7,15,NA,CASREGQGTSYEQYF,TGTGCCAGCAGGGAGGGACAGGGGACTTCCTACGAGCAGTACTTC
NA,TRBV19,TRBJ1-5,13,NA,CASSISQNQPQRF,TGTGCCAGCAGTATCTCTCAGAATCAGCCCCAGCGTTTT
NA,TRBV6-1,TRBJ1-3,15,NA,CASRLQPSSGNTIYF,TGTGCCAGCAGACTGCAACCGAGCTCTGGAAACACCATATATTTT
TRBD1,TRBV12-3/TRBV12-4,TRBJ1-5,20,many,CASRPSRTGGLTGGNQPQHF,TGTGCCAGCAGGCCCTCCCGGACAGGGGGCCTTACGGGGGGCAATCAGCCCCAGCATTTT
TRBD1,TRBV3-1,TRBJ1-2,14,many,CASSPPGQGLGYTF,TGTGCCAGTTCCCCCCCGGGACAGGGCCTTGGCTACACCTTC
NA,TRBV20-1,TRBJ1-1,12,few,CSARVGETEAFF,TGCAGTGCTAGAGTAGGGGAGACTGAAGCTTTCTTT
NA,TRBV2,TRBJ2-1,17,NA,CASSGGVKTRLSDEQFF,TGTGCCAGCAGTGGGGGAGTAAAAACGAGGCTGAGTGATGAGCAGTTCTTC
TRBD1,TRBV5-1,TRBJ1-5,14,NA,CASSRDSSNQPQHF,TGCGCCAGCAGCCGGGACAGTAGCAATCAGCCCCAGCATTTT
NA,TRBV2,TRBJ1-2,16,many,CASSAGLAATLYGYTF,TGTGCCAGCAGTGCTGGTTTGGCAGCAACCCTCTATGGCTACACCTTC
NA,TRBV25-1,TRBJ1-5,13,NA,CASREDPNQPQHF,TGTGCCAGCAGGGAGGACCCGAATCAGCCCCAGCATTTT
TRBD2,TRBV10-3,TRBJ2-3,14,many,CAIRAGATTDTQYF,TGTGCCATCAGAGCGGGGGCCACCACAGATACGCAGTATTTT
NA,TRBV10-3,TRBJ1-5,12,many,CATRSGVQPQHF,TGTGCCACCCGATCGGGGGTTCAGCCCCAGCATTTT
TRBD1,TRBV10-3,TRBJ2-7,13,NA,CAISRQGSDEQYF,TGTGCCATCAGCAGACAGGGTAGCGACGAGCAGTACTTC
NA,TRBV19,TRBJ1-6,15,NA,CASSGWGSGNSPLHF,TGTGCCAGTAGTGGATGGGGCTCGGGTAATTCACCCCTCCACTTT
NA,TRBV24-1,TRBJ1-2,15,many,CATSDFPVSNYGYTF,TGTGCCACCAGTGATTTTCCCGTCAGTAACTATGGCTACACCTTC
NA,TRBV5-4,TRBJ1-3,16,NA,CASSLGLIGAGNTIYF,TGTGCCAGCAGCTTGGGGTTGATAGGGGCTGGAAACACCATATATTTT
TRBD2,TRBV7-6,TRBJ2-5,17,many,CASSSGTSGGPSETQYF,TGTGCCAGCAGCTCAGGGACTAGCGGGGGCCCAAGCGAGACCCAGTACTTC
NA,TRBV29-1,TRBJ1-2,11,NA,CSGPWSYGYTF,TGCAGTGGACCTTGGTCTTATGGCTACACCTTC
TRBD1,TRBV10-3,TRBJ2-3,14,many,CAISEDRGGDTQYF,TGTGCCATCAGTGAGGACAGGGGAGGAGATACGCAGTATTTT
NA,TRBV24-1,TRBJ1-3,16,NA,CATSDSGPYSGNTIYF,TGTGCCACCAGTGATTCGGGGCCTTACTCTGGAAACACCATATATTTT
NA,TRBV20-1,TRBJ1-5,13,many,CSARSVSNQPQHF,TGCAGTGCTAGATCGGTTAGCAATCAGCCCCAGCATTTT
NA,TRBV2,TRBJ2-7,15,NA,CASSSHLGQIYEQYF,TGTGCCAGCAGCTCTCACCTAGGTCAGATCTACGAGCAGTACTTC
TRBD2,TRBV7-8,TRBJ2-1,16,many,CASHPLWRGGYNEQFF,TGTGCCAGCCATCCCCTATGGCGGGGGGGCTATAATGAGCAGTTCTTC
NA,TRBV7-9,TRBJ2-3,13,NA,CASSFTETDTQYF,TGTGCCAGCAGCTTTACCGAGACAGATACGCAGTATTTT
TRBD2,TRBV19,TRBJ2-1,14,many,CAIDNSGGANEQFF,TGTGCCATCGACAATAGCGGGGGGGCAAATGAGCAGTTCTTC
NA,TRBV7-2,TRBJ2-7,13,NA,CATQAGYTYEQYF,TGTGCCACTCAGGCCGGATATACCTACGAGCAGTACTTC
TRBD1,TRBV13,TRBJ1-6,15,NA,CASSLGDRDNSPLHF,TGTGCCAGCAGCTTGGGGGACAGGGATAATTCACCCCTCCACTTT
NA,TRBV7-2,TRBJ2-7,12,NA,CASSPPGPEQYF,TGTGCCAGCAGCCCCCCAGGGCCCGAGCAGTACTTC
NA,TRBV7-9,TRBJ1-5,12,NA,CASSFGGQPQHF,TGTGCCAGCAGCTTTGGAGGTCAGCCCCAGCATTTT
TRBD2,TRBV20-1,TRBJ2-7,14,many,CSAVTSGGIYEQYF,TGCAGTGCGGTTACTAGCGGGGGGATCTACGAGCAGTACTTC
TRBD2,TRBV29-1,TRBJ2-2,13,NA,CSAPTSPTGELFF,TGCAGCGCGCCGACTAGCCCTACCGGGGAGCTGTTTTTT
TRBD1,TRBV24-1,TRBJ2-1,14,NA,CATSDSTGIDEQFF,TGTGCCACCAGTGATTCGACAGGGATTGATGAGCAGTTCTTC
TRBD2,TRBV12-3/TRBV12-4,TRBJ2-1,18,few,CASSRRTSSLSSYNEQFF,TGTGCCAGCAGCCGAAGGACTAGCTCCTTAAGCTCCTACAATGAGCAGTTCTTC
NA,TRBV10-3,TRBJ2-2,15,NA,CAIRQAGSDTGELFF,TGTGCCATCAGGCAGGCAGGGTCGGACACCGGGGAGCTGTTTTTT
TRBD1,TRBV5-1,TRBJ2-3,14,NA,CASSLEGATDTQYF,TGCGCCAGCAGCTTAGAGGGGGCCACAGATACGCAGTATTTT
TRBD1,TRBV15,TRBJ2-3,15,NA,CATSRDGTGPDTQYF,TGTGCCACCAGCAGAGACGGGACAGGCCCAGATACGCAGTATTTT